This entry lists 13 T cell receptor beta chains sequenced from one sample in a study of human T cells and chemical hapten exposure. This sample's time point: healthy volunteer bleed at 6 weeks. RNA extraction used unfractionated whole blood as the source of total RNA. TCRdb re-called the RACE reads through MiXCR, storing one row per CDR3 protein. The sample has around 70,000 distinct CDR3 sequences, about 6% seen once. The sample consisted of whole blood. The receptors here all came from a female donor in good health. Some clones in this sample may be carry-over from other donors' samples.

This clonotype was counted at least ten times. The chain is built from TRBV6-6 and TRBJ2-6; 12 bases align to TRBD2. This CDR3 has 18 residues. Germline-derived CDR1 and CDR2 are MNHNY and SVGAGI (reference sequence). V shed 5 bases and J 0 bases; nucleotides not matched to a gene: 5. The DNA for the CDR3 is TGTGCCAGCAGTCCAGGACTAGCGGGAAGCTCTGGGGCCAACGTCCTGACTTTC. Residues: CASSPGLAGSSGANVLTF.

This clonotype showed up many times. The gene calls are TRBV20-1 and TRBJ1-1, with D possibly matching TRBD1 (5 bases). The CDR3 is made up of 14 amino acids. Trimming took off 0 bases at V and 4 bases at J, with 12 bases between the two ends. The germline gives CDR1 DFQATT, CDR2 SNEGSKA (reference sequence). In nucleotides, the CDR3 is TGCAGTGCTAGAGATCGTCGTGGGGGCACTGAAGCTTTCTTT. Its protein product is CSARDRRGGTEAFF.

The V call is TRBV12-3 or TRBV12-4, the J call TRBJ1-5; a weak D match, TRBD1 (6 bases). V lost 3 bases, J lost 2 bases, and 11 bases lay in between. The CDR3 sequence is 15 residues long. CDR3 sequence reads: CASSFEGGRNQPQHF. The DNA of the CDR3 is TGTGCCAGCAGTTTCGAGGGGGGGCGCAATCAGCCCCAGCATTTT.

J is TRBJ2-7 and V is TRBV30, with D possibly TRBD2 on 6 matching bases. The CDR3 runs 13 residues. The V end lost 6 bases, the J end lost 0 bases, and 12 bases lay between the germline ends. CDR1 and CDR2 from the germline V gene are GTSNPN and SVGIG (reference sequence). CDR3 DNA: TGTGCCTGTTCTAGCGCCAGCTCCTACGAGCAGTACTTC. This translates into CACSSASSYEQYF.

The chain employs TRBV6-2 or TRBV6-3 and TRBJ2-1, with 7 positions matching TRBD1. Losses at the gene ends were 5 bases for V and 4 bases for J; bases not matched to a gene: 5. This CDR3 region has 14 residues. The germline V gene has CDR1 MNHEY and CDR2 SVGEGT. Here the CDR3 reads CASSPRDSYNEQFF. CDR3 bases: TGTGCCAGCAGTCCCCGGGACAGTTACAATGAGCAGTTCTTC.

This chain joins TRBV7-8 and TRBJ2-1, with 12 bases lining up with TRBD2. CDR3 size: 15 residues. V lost 6 bases to trimming and J lost 7 bases; unmatched junction nucleotides: 7. Per germline, CDR1 SGHVS and CDR2 FQNEAQ. The CDR3: CASRGLAGGSNEQFF. The DNA of the CDR3 is TGTGCCAGCAGGGGGCTAGCGGGAGGGAGTAATGAGCAGTTCTTC.

This clonotype turned up a few times. V and J are TRBV28 and TRBJ2-5; TRBD2 agrees at 7 bases. Per the germline V gene, CDR1 is MDHEN and CDR2 is SYDVKM. V was clipped by 5 bases and J by 4 bases; unmatched bases: 10. The length of the CDR3 is 15 residues. CDR3: CASSPIGLGLETQYF. The CDR3 region has the DNA TGTGCCAGCAGTCCGATAGGACTAGGTCTAGAGACCCAGTACTTC.

This clonotype was observed at least ten times. The V gene is TRBV5-1, the J gene TRBJ2-5, with 16 bases identical to TRBD2. The CDR3 covers 17 residues. Trimming took 5 bases from V and 5 from J; bases not matched to a gene: 9. Germline V gene data show CDR1 as SGHRS and CDR2 as YFSETQ. The CDR3 DNA reads as TGCGCCAGCAGTTCCGGGACTAGCGGGAGGGCCGATGAGACCCAGTACTTC. It yields the protein CASSSGTSGRADETQYF.

The chain carries TRBV12-3 or TRBV12-4 and TRBJ2-7; D uncertain. Trimming stripped 4 bases from V and 4 bases from J, with 14 bases between. There are 14 residues in the CDR3. The DNA of the CDR3 is TGTGCCAGCAGTTCTTGGGTTATTTTATACGAGCAGTACTTC. The encoded protein is CASSSWVILYEQYF.

This clonotype was recorded many times. This chain uses TRBV29-1 with TRBJ1-4; D call uncertain. This CDR3 spans 11 amino acids. Trimming removed 4 bases at V and 8 bases at J, with 8 bases between. Germline V gives CDR1 SQVTM, CDR2 ANQGSEA. CDR3 residues: CSVARNEKLFF. DNA of the CDR3: TGCAGCGTTGCCAGGAACGAAAAACTGTTTTTT.

This clonotype was counted many times. This chain joins TRBV20-1 and TRBJ2-1; TRBD2 matches at 7 bases. This CDR3 is built from 15 residues. The junction had 7 bases not matched to a gene; V was cut back by 5 bases and J by 0 bases. Germline CDR1 and CDR2: DFQATT and SNEGSKA (reference sequence). CDR3 sequence reads: CSASSGVNSYNEQFF. CDR3 sequence (DNA): TGCAGTGCTTCCAGCGGGGTCAACTCCTACAATGAGCAGTTCTTC.

This clonotype was observed at least ten times. This chain links TRBV4-1 with TRBJ1-1; maybe TRBD1 (5 bases). The germline CDR1 and CDR2 sequences are MGHRA and YSYEKL. CDR3 length: 15 residues. Between the trimmed V and J ends, which lost 3 bases and 3 bases, there was a span of 14 bases. The CDR3 loop is CASSQEIRGYTEAFF. The CDR3, as DNA: TGCGCCAGCAGCCAGGAAATACGGGGCTACACTGAAGCTTTCTTT.

This clonotype was detected ten times or more. This sequence joins TRBV29-1 and TRBJ1-5; no clear D. This CDR3 is built from 13 residues. With 2 bases removed from V and 0 bases from J, the gap between germline ends came to 5 bases. In germline, CDR1 is SQVTM, CDR2 ANQGSEA. CDR3 in DNA: TGCAGCGTTGAAACAGATAGCAATCAGCCCCAGCATTTT. Translation gives CSVETDSNQPQHF.